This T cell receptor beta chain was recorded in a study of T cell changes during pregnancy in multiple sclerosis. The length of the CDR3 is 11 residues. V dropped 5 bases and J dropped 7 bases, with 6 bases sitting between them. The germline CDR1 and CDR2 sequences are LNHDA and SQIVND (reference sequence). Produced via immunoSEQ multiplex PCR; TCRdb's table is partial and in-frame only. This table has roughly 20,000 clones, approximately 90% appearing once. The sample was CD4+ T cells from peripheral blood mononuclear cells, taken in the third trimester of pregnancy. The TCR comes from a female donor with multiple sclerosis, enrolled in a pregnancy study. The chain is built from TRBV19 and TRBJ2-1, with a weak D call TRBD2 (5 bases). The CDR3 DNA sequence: TGTGCCAGTAGTTCGGGGAATGAGCAGTTCTTC. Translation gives CASSSGNEQFF.